Here is one T cell receptor beta chain with its context. This clonotype was seen at least ten times. No antigen is known for it. No base-level quality is on record; no much larger clone is a single base apart. To prepare the library, PCR was applied. Sequencing instrument: Illumina HiSeq 2500. To normalize quantification of the TCRbeta repertoire, the TCR libraries were built with molecular barcoding that relied on unique molecular identifiers. The public reads were quality trimmed at Q25 with fastp and then assembled into clones with MiXCR by TCRdb, keeping productive beta chains. One record per CDR3 amino acid sequence lists the most common genes and DNA. The table for this sample lists 750,000 to 950,000 distinct CDR3 sequences; around 15% of them were counted only once. Together, the top ten hold 5% of the sample. This record belongs to a study of T-cell reconstitution after alpha-beta-depleted transplantation in children (dated by TCRdb to about 2016). Concerning the study at large: The study quantitatively tracked T-cell immune reconstitution after TCRalphabeta/CD19-depleted allogeneic hematopoietic cell transplantation in children using TCR repertoire profiling. Points the paper makes about the study in general: Over subsequent months, a decline in hyperexpanded clone frequencies was noted, and after one year, T-cell counts and TCRbeta diversity were mostly ascribed to newly produced T cells. In some patients, the high TCRbeta diversity seen at day 60 was put down to recipient T cells and intrathymic progenitors that had survived conditioning. The apparently early alphabetaT-cell count recovery about two months after transplant was reportedly dependent on only several hundred rapidly expanded clones derived from non-depleted graft cells.

The CDR3 holds 13 amino acids from the cysteine to the phenylalanine. Only CDR3 DNA is held: 39 bases, read in frame from base 1. Deletion took 7 bases off V and 4 bases off J, with a span of 12 bases between the germline ends. The sample's treatment or condition label, in plain terms: allogeneic hematopoietic cell transplantation with graft depleted of TCRalphabeta T cells and CD19 B cells. The transplant recipients were children given TCRalphabeta/CD19-depleted allogeneic hematopoietic cell grafts. In this chain, TRBV12-3 or TRBV12-4 is recombined with TRBJ2-3, with TRBD2 tentatively as D gene (5 bases match). The receptor comes from a male patient between 10 and 17 years old who had a stem cell transplant for acute lymphoblastic leukemia, so the T cells may come from the graft donor. The sequencing here drew on PBMCs, mostly from graft donor cells, taken 360 days after TCRalphabeta/CD19-depleted stem cell transplant. The DNA sequence is TGTGCCAGCACTCCTGGCGGGCCAGATACGCAGTATTTT. The translation is CASTPGGPDTQYF.